This T cell receptor (beta chain) is drawn from a study of T-cell reconstitution after alpha-beta-depleted transplantation in children. As for this clonotype: What it binds is not known.

Germline CDR1 and CDR2: GTSNPN and SVGIG (reference sequence). V was shortened by 0 bases and J by 9 bases, with 8 bases between the two germline ends. The CDR3 has 11 residues. Study observations and caveats: Expanded graft clones numbering several hundred reportedly gave rise to alpha-beta T cells about two months after transplant. T-cell counts and diversity were attributed mostly to newly produced T cells one year after transplant.

This sample's TCRbeta library carried unique molecular identifier barcodes. TCRdb recomputed calls from the PCR reads with MiXCR, one row per CDR3 protein. The sample comprises about 980,000 distinct CDR3 sequences, roughly 29% of which are singletons, and roughly 28% rests with the top ten. Sequences were derived from PBMCs, mostly from graft donor cells, sampled 360 days after TCRalphabeta/CD19-depleted stem cell transplant. This sequence was found in a boy under two years old who had a stem cell transplant for SCID, so the T cells may come from the graft donor. This chain uses TRBV30 with TRBJ2-5; no reliable D call. CDR3 amino acids: CAWSVSVAQYF. The CDR3 DNA sequence: TGTGCCTGGAGTGTTAGTGTGGCCCAGTACTTC.